This T cell receptor (beta chain) is drawn from a study of Ad26.COV2.S vaccination and SARS-CoV-2 variants. Findings and caveats of the study: Non-spike TCR breadth did not differ much between vaccine and placebo recipients.

Treatment meaning: 15 to 20 received Ad26.COV2.S at low or high dose, single or two shots; a few received placebo; per-sample allocation not given. Collection of samples fell on day 63 after the first vaccine or placebo injection. This table comes from immunoSEQ multiplex PCR, and its TCRdb copy is limited to in-frame clones, with some not included. The sample carries roughly 500,000 clones, approximately 92% recorded once. There are 14 residues in the CDR3. Trimming left V 2 bases short and J 7 bases short, with 11 bases between. Germline V gene sequence: CDR1 SGHTA, CDR2 FQGNSA. About this clone: Its specificity is unknown.

The source material was peripheral blood, sampled in a trial of Ad26.COV2.S vaccine versus placebo. The chain links TRBV7-2 to TRBJ2-2; D is undetermined. This clonotype was obtained from a person between 18 and 65 years old who received the Ad26.COV2.S COVID-19 vaccine or a placebo. The CDR3 protein is CASSLPLGFGELFF. The CDR3 DNA sequence: TGTGCCAGCAGCTTACCCCTCGGTTTCGGGGAGCTGTTTTTT.